One sample yielded the 32 T cell receptor beta chains listed below, sequenced in a study of blood T cell repertoires in COVID-19 (dated by TCRdb to 2018 to 2020). Libraries came from the immunoSEQ multiplex PCR assay. Here the immuneACCESS table is served through TCRdb, limited to in-frame sequences with V and J called. Missing clones are a known gap in these copies; in checked studies unresolved V genes cover under half, and the rest lacks a known reason. Within this sample are about 180,000 clones, with 70% to 80% of them counted one time only. The ten largest clones capture 13% to 15% of the sample. The specimen was PBMCs or T cells enriched from blood (not recorded which). These receptors originate from a man in his sixties who had been exposed to COVID-19.

The rearrangement joins TRBV7-9 to TRBJ2-7; TRBD2 agrees at 10 bases. The CDR3 runs 16 residues. From germline, CDR1 is SEHNR and CDR2 FQNEAQ (reference sequence). Trimming took 1 base from V and 5 from J; bases not matched to a gene: 8. This chain's CDR3 is CASSLVIAGGLHEQYF. The CDR3 coding sequence is TGTGCCAGCAGCTTAGTGATAGCGGGAGGTCTCCACGAGCAGTACTTC.

This rearrangement joins TRBV18 to TRBJ1-2, with 9 bases matching TRBD1. The J segment lost 1 base and the V segment lost 3 bases, leaving 0 bases of the junction unmatched. Germline V CDR1 and CDR2: KGHSH, LQKENI. The CDR3 has 14 residues. Here the CDR3 DNA reads TGTGCCAGCTCACCGACAGGGGGTAACTATGGCTACACCTTC. It is translated as CASSPTGGNYGYTF.

This chain links TRBV4-3 with TRBJ2-6; 11 nucleotides match TRBD1. Germline CDR1 and CDR2: LGHNA and YSLEER. Trimming took 4 bases from V and 2 from J; bases not matched to a gene: 10. This CDR3 has 19 residues. CDR3 sequence (DNA): TGCGCCAGCAGCCCCCGAGCGAGGGGACAGGGGGCTGGGGCCAACGTCCTGACTTTC. It encodes CASSPRARGQGAGANVLTF.

This chain joins TRBV27 and TRBJ1-2; D remains ambiguous. V was pared by 3 bases and J by 0 bases, with 14 bases between. The CDR3 totals 16 residues. CDR1 MNHEY and CDR2 SMNVEV come from the germline V gene (reference sequence). The CDR3 DNA is TGTGCCAGCAGTTTCTCTCCGGGAGAAGCTAACTATGGCTACACCTTC. Translated, it gives CASSFSPGEANYGYTF.

This clone was recorded only once. V usage is TRBV28 and J usage is TRBJ1-2; tentative D call: TRBD1 (5 bases). Germline lookup yields CDR1 MDHEN and CDR2 SYDVKM. V was clipped by 7 bases and J by 4 bases, with 16 bases between them. CDR3 size: 14 residues. CDR3 protein: CASITGGRGYGYTF. The CDR3 DNA follows: TGTGCCAGCATTACGGGGGGGAGAGGCTATGGCTACACCTTC.

The rearrangement joins TRBV19 to TRBJ2-3; 12 bases map to TRBD1. The CDR3 length is 16 residues. The trim removed 4 bases at V and 5 bases at J, leaving 7 bases unmatched. The germline CDR1 and CDR2 sequences are LNHDA and SQIVND (reference sequence). CDR3 in DNA: TGTGCCAGTAGTACCGGGACAGGGGGCGACTTAGATACGCAGTATTTT. Amino acid sequence: CASSTGTGGDLDTQYF.

A few counts support this clone. The chain links TRBV25-1 to TRBJ1-4, with D possibly matching TRBD1 (5 bases). Germline assignment: CDR1 MGHDK and CDR2 SYGVNS. CDR3 length: 16 residues. V was trimmed by 2 bases and J by 2 bases, leaving 12 bases between them. The CDR3 coding sequence is TGTGCCAGCAGTGAACAGATGACAGTTACTAATGAAAAACTGTTTTTT. Translated, it gives CASSEQMTVTNEKLFF. Combining the CDR3 with reference TRBV25-1 and TRBJ1-4 gives the whole variable domain EADIYQTPRYLVIGTGKKITLECSQTMGHDKMYWYQQDPGMELHLIHYSYGVNSTEKGDLSSESTVSRIRTEHFPLTLESARPSHTSQYLCASSEQMTVTNEKLFFGSGTQLSVL.

This rearrangement joins TRBV29-1 to TRBJ1-2; 10 bases fit TRBD1. The CDR3 totals 13 residues. The trim removed 7 bases at V and 6 bases at J, leaving 8 bases unmatched. Germline lookup yields CDR1 SQVTM and CDR2 ANQGSEA. The CDR3 DNA is TGCAGCGCGAGGGACAGGGGAGAGGATGGCTACACCTTC. Its protein is CSARDRGEDGYTF.

CDR3 region: CASSLGETSSPLHF. The CDR3 DNA reads as TGTGCCAGCAGCCTAGGAGAAACTAGTTCACCCCTCCACTTT. The chain employs TRBV6-5 and TRBJ1-6; D is ambiguous. The CDR3 contains 14 residues. V lost 6 bases to trimming and J lost 9 bases, with 15 bases between them. Germline assignment: CDR1 MNHEY and CDR2 SVGAGI.

The chain is built from TRBV6-5 and TRBJ1-5; TRBD1 is a possible D gene (6 bases). Germline V lookup: CDR1 MNHEY, CDR2 SVGAGI. V lost 4 bases and J 4 bases, leaving 11 bases between the germline ends. The CDR3 runs 14 residues. The CDR3 nucleotides read TGTGCCAGCAGTTTAAATGGACAGAATCAGCCCCAGCATTTT. It codes for CASSLNGQNQPQHF.

The chain uses TRBV5-1 and TRBJ2-1, with 9 bases identical to TRBD1. Germline V gene sequence: CDR1 SGHRS, CDR2 YFSETQ. V was pared by 2 bases and J by 4 bases, with 4 bases of the junction left unmatched. This CDR3 region has 15 residues. The CDR3 is CASSFSGTGYNEQFF. CDR3 bases: TGCGCCAGCAGCTTTTCCGGGACAGGGTACAATGAGCAGTTCTTC.

This chain connects TRBV11-2 to TRBJ2-2; TRBD2 agrees at 9 bases. Per germline, CDR1 SGHAT and CDR2 FQNNGV. Losses at the gene ends were 4 bases for V and 7 bases for J; bases not matched to a gene: 13. The CDR3 extends over 17 amino acids. Here the CDR3 reads CASSSISGSRSGGELFF. Here the CDR3 DNA reads TGTGCCAGCAGCTCAATTAGCGGGAGTCGGTCTGGCGGGGAGCTGTTTTTT.

This chain links TRBV27 with TRBJ2-3; D is ambiguous. Germline CDR1 MNHEY, CDR2 SMNVEV (reference sequence). The V and J ends lost 6 bases and 0 bases respectively, with 7 bases between them. This CDR3 comprises 13 residues. The CDR3: CASRRSSTDTQYF. The DNA of the CDR3 is TGTGCCAGCAGGAGATCTAGCACAGATACGCAGTATTTT.

This rearrangement joins TRBV5-1 to TRBJ2-3; D gene unclear. Trimming removed 3 bases from V and 2 bases from J, with 4 bases in between. Germline V gene sequence: CDR1 SGHRS, CDR2 YFSETQ. This CDR3 is 12 amino acids long. This CDR3 is CASSSSTDTQYF. The CDR3 DNA follows: TGCGCCAGCAGCTCCTCCACAGATACGCAGTATTTT.

The genes are TRBV5-3 and TRBJ2-2; D may be TRBD1 (5 bases). Being an ORF, TRBV5-3 has a function that is uncertain. This CDR3 has 18 residues. V was clipped by 0 bases and J by 3 bases, with 18 bases between them. The DNA of the CDR3 is TGTGCCAGAAGCTTGGCCATGTTTAGGCAGGGCCACACCGGGGAGCTGTTTTTT. It yields the protein CARSLAMFRQGHTGELFF.

The V and J genes are TRBV2 and TRBJ1-5, with a weak D call TRBD1 (5 bases). V was pared by 3 bases and J by 7 bases, with 13 bases between. The CDR3 covers 14 residues. From germline, CDR1 is SNHLY and CDR2 FYNNEI. Written as DNA, the CDR3 is TGTGCCAGCAGTGAGGGCGGGGGGGACCAGCCCCAGCATTTT. Translation: CASSEGGGDQPQHF.

This chain uses TRBV11-3 with TRBJ2-7; tentatively, D is TRBD2 (7 bases). V lost 5 bases, J lost 2 bases, and 16 bases lay in between. From germline, CDR1 is SGHNT and CDR2 YENEEA. CDR3 length: 15 residues. For the CDR3, the DNA is TGTGCCAGCAGCCTCCAAGGGGGGGGACCCTACGAGCAGTACTTC. This codes for CASSLQGGGPYEQYF.

The chain uses TRBV7-2 and TRBJ2-7; D is perhaps TRBD1 (6 bases). Germline lookup yields CDR1 SGHTA and CDR2 FQGNSA. The CDR3 spans 18 residues. Trimming cost V 5 bases and J 3 bases, with 26 bases left between them. As DNA, the CDR3 is TGTGCCAGCAGCCCCTTGGGGCAGGGGAGTCGTTTAAGCTACGAGCAGTACTTC. Translated, it gives CASSPLGQGSRLSYEQYF.

V and J are TRBV30 and TRBJ2-5; tentative D call: TRBD2 (6 bases). The CDR3 is 14 residues long. With 0 bases removed from V and 5 bases from J, the gap between germline ends came to 13 bases. The germline V gene has CDR1 GTSNPN and CDR2 SVGIG (reference sequence). The CDR3 DNA reads as TGTGCCTGGAGTGTTTGGAGGGCCGCGGAGACCCAGTACTTC. It translates to CAWSVWRAAETQYF.

The chain recombines TRBV9 with TRBJ1-2; D may be TRBD1 (6 bases). V gave up 4 bases and J gave up 4 bases, with 14 bases separating them. Germline assignment: CDR1 SGDLS and CDR2 YYNGEE. CDR3 length: 14 amino acids. The CDR3 bases are TGTGCCAGCAGCCTTACACTGGACAGCTATGGCTACACCTTC. It encodes CASSLTLDSYGYTF.

The chain joins TRBV9 to TRBJ2-2, with TRBD1 as a possible D gene (6 bases). The CDR3 runs 15 residues. V lost 4 bases and J lost 1, with 11 bases in between. The germline V gene has CDR1 SGDLS and CDR2 YYNGEE. CDR3 amino acids: CASSMQGMNTGELFF. CDR3 DNA sequence: TGTGCCAGCAGCATGCAGGGGATGAACACCGGGGAGCTGTTTTTT.

This clone was counted a few times. This chain uses TRBV28 with TRBJ1-5, with D possibly being TRBD1 (5 bases). The germline V gene has CDR1 MDHEN and CDR2 SYDVKM. V was pared by 3 bases and J by 0 bases, with 12 bases between. CDR3 length equals 16 residues. In DNA, the CDR3 is TGTGCCAGCAGTTTTGGGGCAGCTCATAGCAATCAGCCCCAGCATTTT. Its translation: CASSFGAAHSNQPQHF.

This clone was detected only a few times. The V and J genes are TRBV3-1 (or the pseudogene TRBV3-2) and TRBJ1-4; 9 bases fit TRBD1. After removal of 1 base from V and 8 bases from J, the junction contained 8 bases not matched to a gene. Germline CDR1 LGHDT, CDR2 YNNKEL (reference sequence). The CDR3 runs 16 residues. CDR3 sequence (DNA): TGTGCCAGCAGCCAAGTTGTTGGGACAGGGTTGGAAAAACTGTTTTTT. It yields the protein CASSQVVGTGLEKLFF.

This clone was counted a single time. CDR3 residues: CASSLGGGETQYF. The CDR3 bases are TGCGCCAGCAGCTTGGGAGGGGGCGAGACCCAGTACTTC. The rearrangement links TRBV5-1 to TRBJ2-5; 7 positions match TRBD1. The CDR3 runs to 13 residues. V shed 0 bases, J shed 5 bases, and the junction held 1 base outside the gene matches. Germline V CDR1 and CDR2: SGHRS, YFSETQ.

The chain uses TRBV4-1 and TRBJ2-3, with D tentatively TRBD1 (5 bases). Trimming pared 0 bases from V and 6 bases from J, leaving 10 bases between. CDR1 and CDR2 from the germline V gene are MGHRA and YSYEKL. The CDR3 consists of 14 residues. The CDR3 is CASSQEPGWDTQYF. The CDR3 DNA is TGCGCCAGCAGCCAAGAACCAGGGTGGGATACGCAGTATTTT.

The V call is TRBV28, the J call TRBJ1-1; 8 bases fit TRBD1. The ends lost 2 bases at V and 1 base at J; junction bases unmatched: 12. CDR1 MDHEN and CDR2 SYDVKM come from the germline V gene. This CDR3 contains 18 residues. CDR3 DNA sequence: TGTGCCAGCAGTTTACCCGGGCAGGGGGCCTGGGGGAACACTGAAGCTTTCTTT. It specifies CASSLPGQGAWGNTEAFF.

CDR3 in DNA: TGTGCCAGCAGTTTGCGGGTCTCCTACGAGCAGTACTTC. Translating gives CASSLRVSYEQYF. This rearrangement joins TRBV27 to TRBJ2-7, with a tentative D call TRBD2 (5 bases). CDR1 is MNHEY and CDR2 is SMNVEV in the germline V gene (reference sequence). The CDR3 sequence is 13 residues long. V was trimmed by 3 bases and J by 0 bases, leaving 6 bases between them.

The genes are TRBV5-8 and TRBJ1-4; tentative D call: TRBD1 (6 bases). V was clipped by 3 bases and J by 5 bases, with 11 bases between them. CDR1 and CDR2 (germline): SGHTS, YDEGEE. This CDR3 is built from 14 residues. The CDR3 protein is CASSSGQRNEKLFF. In DNA form, the CDR3 reads TGTGCCAGCAGCTCAGGACAGAGGAATGAAAAACTGTTTTTT. Variable domain in full (rest from reference TRBV5-8 and TRBJ1-4): EAGVTQSPTHLIKTRGQQATLRCSPISGHTSVYWYQQALGLGLQFLLWYDEGEERNRGNFPPRFSGRQFPNYSSELNVNALELEDSALYLCASSSGQRNEKLFFGSGTQLSVL.

This clone has only a few counts. The rearrangement links TRBV6-5 to TRBJ2-1; 9 positions agree with TRBD1. CDR1 and CDR2 from the germline V gene are MNHEY and SVGAGI. V shed 11 bases, J shed 6 bases, and the junction held 5 bases outside the gene matches. This CDR3 comprises 12 residues. CDR3 DNA: TGTGCCGTAACGGGACAGGGCAATGAGCAGTTCTTC. It translates to CAVTGQGNEQFF.

The chain joins TRBV30 to TRBJ1-1; TRBD1 aligns across 8 bases. The germline V gene encodes CDR1 GTSNPN and CDR2 SVGIG (reference sequence). Losses at the gene ends were 0 bases for V and 0 bases for J; bases not matched to a gene: 9. There are 17 residues in the CDR3. CDR3 in amino acids: CAWSVLPGQVLNTEAFF. In DNA, the CDR3 is TGTGCCTGGAGTGTACTCCCGGGACAGGTCCTGAACACTGAAGCTTTCTTT.

The chain combines TRBV3-1 (or the pseudogene TRBV3-2) with TRBJ2-7; 14 bases match TRBD2. V lost 8 bases and J lost 3; bases outside the gene matches: 9. From germline, CDR1 is LGHDT and CDR2 YNNKEL (reference sequence). This CDR3 comprises 16 residues. For the CDR3, the DNA is TGTGCCAGCGGGCGGGGACTAGCGGGAGAGGGCTACGAGCAGTACTTC. Translation gives CASGRGLAGEGYEQYF.

The gene calls are TRBV18 and TRBJ2-5; 9 nucleotides align to TRBD1. Germline CDR1 and CDR2: KGHSH and LQKENI. CDR3 length equals 17 residues. V lost 3 bases and J lost 2; bases outside the gene matches: 10. The chain's CDR3 is CASSPQIGTGRQETQYF. DNA for the CDR3: TGTGCCAGCTCACCTCAAATTGGGACAGGGAGACAAGAGACCCAGTACTTC. The full variable domain, its missing parts supplied by reference TRBV18 and TRBJ2-5, is NAGVMQNPRHLVRRRGQEARLRCSPMKGHSHVYWYRQLPEEGLKFMVYLQKENIIDESGMPKERFSAEFPKEGPSILRIQQVVRGDSAAYFCASSPQIGTGRQETQYFGPGTRLLVL.